The 4 T cell receptor beta chains below were found in one sample sequenced in a study of neoadjuvant anti-PD-1 for oral cavity cancer. Data came from immunoSEQ multiplex PCR; TCRdb stores just in-frame clones and leaves some out. Of more than 15,000 clones listed, over 65% are singletons. The sequencing used PBMCs, collected before nivolumab (anti-PD-1) treatment. The receptors here all came from a person aged 35-80 years with oral cavity squamous cell carcinoma.

This clone showed up just once. The chain joins TRBV6-5 to TRBJ2-7; D is ambiguous. The germline CDR1 and CDR2 sequences are MNHEY and SVGAGI. The CDR3 has 14 amino acids. Trimming took off 6 bases at V and 3 bases at J, with 15 bases between the two ends. The CDR3 loop is CASSRLATVYEQYF. As DNA, the CDR3 is TGTGCCAGCAGCCGTCTCGCCACCGTCTACGAGCAGTACTTC.

The rearrangement joins TRBV19 to TRBJ1-1, with 9 bases aligning to TRBD1. The CDR3 spans 14 residues. Germline V CDR1 and CDR2: LNHDA, SQIVND (reference sequence). Trimming at V came to 4 bases and at J to 2 bases, leaving 2 bases not matched to a gene. The CDR3 sequence is CASSRTGVNTEAFF. In DNA, the CDR3 is TGTGCCAGTAGTAGGACAGGGGTCAACACTGAAGCTTTCTTT.

This chain joins TRBV29-1 and TRBJ2-1; D gene uncertain. Germline lookup yields CDR1 SQVTM and CDR2 ANQGSEA. Trimming took off 7 bases at V and 8 bases at J, with 15 bases between the two ends. The CDR3 spans 12 residues. The CDR3: CSAGPIGYEQFF. The CDR3 DNA reads TGCAGCGCCGGCCCCATAGGGTATGAGCAGTTCTTC.

The chain combines TRBV10-3 with TRBJ1-2; unclear D gene. V was clipped by 0 bases and J by 4 bases, with 9 bases between them. There are 14 residues in the CDR3. Germline CDR1 is ENHRY and CDR2 is SYGVKD. DNA for the CDR3: TGTGCCATCAGTGAGTCATGGGGAGCCTATGGCTACACCTTC. Protein product: CAISESWGAYGYTF.